This TCR beta chain is from a study of early T cells in non-severe SARS-CoV-2 infection (dated by TCRdb to the early 2020s). About the study as a whole: Because TCR sequencing relied on bulk RNA taken from unsorted whole blood, pairing of alpha and beta chains was not possible. General study outcomes and caveats: VDJdb matching was skewed toward anti-spike CD8 responses, so virus-specific expansions were likely underestimated and private and CD4 specificities were missed.

The protocol used for the library was 5' RACE. The data were produced on a NextSeq 500. To correct for sequencing error and PCR bias, the TCR library protocol tagged individual cDNA molecules with unique molecular identifiers. TCR alpha and beta chains were both sequenced, and the abundances of alpha and beta sequences in each sample were closely correlated with each other. The study's own analysis went as follows. Decombinator V4 was used to annotate TCR sequences for V gene, J gene and CDR3. Expanded TCRs were defined as changing significantly between any two time points under a Poisson model with p below 0.0001. TCR abundances were normalised to the total number of TCRs sequenced in each sample and reported as counts per million. TRAV1-2 paired with TRAJ12, TRAJ20 or TRAJ33 defined MAIT TCRs, while TRAV10 paired with TRAJ18 defined iNKT TCRs. VDJdb, accessed 1 November 2021, was searched for CMV, EBV and SARS-CoV-2 annotated TCRs, with TCRs annotated for multiple antigens excluded. TCRdb ran its own pipeline on the public reads, namely fastp trimming at Q25 and MiXCR clone calling, and kept in-frame beta chains. Each CDR3 protein appears once, grouped with its most common genes and DNA. TCRdb's processing, not the authors' own work, is the source of the V and J calls. The sample table contains tens of thousands of distinct CDR3 sequences; only one count was recorded for around 6% of them. The ten most abundant clones make up approximately 7.6% of the sample.

This clonotype was seen many times. There is no known antigen for this receptor. Base qualities are missing; no much larger clone stands one base away. Taken from cysteine to phenylalanine, the CDR3 has 15 residues. The retained sequence is limited to the CDR3, 45 bases, with the frame set at the first base. The germline ends are 14 bases apart after V is trimmed by 0 bases and J by 5 bases. CDR1 and CDR2 are read off the germline V gene as SGHRS and YFSETQ. The study was a case-control design nested within a healthcare worker cohort in London, UK, with weekly nasopharyngeal swab PCR tests and blood sampling. Between 23 and 31 March 2020, the week of the UK lockdown, healthcare workers were enrolled and then followed up weekly for as long as 16 weeks.

This chain joins TRBV5-1 to TRBJ1-2, with TRBD1 tentatively as D gene (5 bases match). The source is an adult who was a healthcare worker with PCR-confirmed SARS-CoV-2 infection or an uninfected control (not recorded which). The sample comprised whole blood. DNA sequence: TGCGCCAGCAGCTTGGATCCCGGGACCGCTTATGGCTACACCTTC. Translated, this is CASSLDPGTAYGYTF.